The 11 T cell receptor beta chains listed next were all sequenced from one sample in a study of cytomegalovirus exposure and HLA in healthy donors. PCR employed 60 Vbeta and 13 Jbeta primers. Only in-frame clones appear in the TCRdb table, and some are missing; sequencing was by immunoSEQ multiplex PCR. Altogether about 82,000 clones are present, roughly 74% being singletons, with the ten largest covering roughly 6.2%. Material: PBMCs. The receptors come from a woman aged 50 to 60 in good health and CMV-seropositive.

By share of the sample, this clone is medium-sized. The V and J genes are TRBV4-2 and TRBJ2-1; TRBD1 aligns across 9 bases. There are 14 residues in the CDR3. The germline gives CDR1 LGHNA, CDR2 YNFKEQ. V dropped 1 base and J dropped 5; count of bases not matched to a gene: 0. This CDR3 is CASSQGDRDNEQFF. The CDR3 coding sequence is TGTGCCAGCAGCCAAGGGGACAGGGACAATGAGCAGTTCTTC.

CDR3 bases: TGCAGCCCCCAGTCGGGGGCTGAAGCTTTCTTT. This sequence encodes CSPQSGAEAFF. The V gene is TRBV29-1, the J gene TRBJ1-1; maybe TRBD1 (5 bases). The V gene's germline CDR1 is SQVTM and CDR2 ANQGSEA. The CDR3 extends over 11 amino acids. Trimming removed 8 bases from V and 6 bases from J, with 13 bases in between.

This clone appeared a single time. This sequence joins TRBV2 and TRBJ2-5; 9 bases align to TRBD2. This CDR3 is built from 15 residues. The ends lost 5 bases at V and 5 bases at J; junction bases unmatched: 9. Germline-derived CDR1 and CDR2 are SNHLY and FYNNEI. In DNA, the CDR3 is TGTGCCAGCAGTCGGGGGGCGGGAGGGGTGGAGACCCAGTACTTC. Residues: CASSRGAGGVETQYF.

This clone was counted a single time. The rearrangement joins TRBV19 to TRBJ2-5, with TRBD2 identical over 8 bases. V lost 5 bases to trimming and J lost 0 bases; unmatched junction nucleotides: 8. The CDR3 is 16 amino acids. The germline CDR1 and CDR2 sequences are LNHDA and SQIVND (reference sequence). The CDR3 region has the DNA TGTGCCAGTAGTTTAATAGCGGGAACGTACCAAGAGACCCAGTACTTC. Translating gives CASSLIAGTYQETQYF.

The V and J genes are TRBV11-2 and TRBJ1-2; no definite D call. Trimming cost V 3 bases and J 7 bases, with 9 bases left between them. In germline, CDR1 is SGHAT, CDR2 FQNNGV. CDR3 length: 12 amino acids. This CDR3 reads CASSFPGFGYTF. The CDR3 bases are TGTGCCAGCAGCTTTCCAGGATTTGGCTACACCTTC.

This chain's CDR3 is CASSQVQGYIATQYF. The CDR3 coding sequence is TGTGCCAGCAGCCAAGTTCAGGGGTACATCGCGACCCAGTACTTC. The chain uses TRBV14 and TRBJ2-5; perhaps TRBD1 as D (6 bases). The CDR3 consists of 15 residues. The germline V and J ends were trimmed by 1 base and 7 bases, with 16 bases remaining between them. Germline V gene lookup returns CDR1 SGHDN and CDR2 FVKESK.

The chain recombines TRBV5-1 with TRBJ2-3; 7 bases are shared with TRBD1. Per germline, CDR1 SGHRS and CDR2 YFSETQ. The CDR3 has 14 residues. V was clipped by 2 bases and J by 3 bases; unmatched bases: 3. The DNA for the CDR3 is TGCGCCAGCAGCTTCTCGGACAGGACAGATACGCAGTATTTT. It specifies CASSFSDRTDTQYF.

The chain recombines TRBV18 with TRBJ2-7; 7 nucleotides match TRBD1. The junction had 4 bases not matched to a gene; V was cut back by 3 bases and J by 2 bases. CDR3 size: 14 residues. Germline values: CDR1 KGHSH, CDR2 LQKENI. This chain's CDR3 is CASSPTGIAYEQYF. DNA for the CDR3: TGTGCCAGCTCACCGACAGGGATAGCCTACGAGCAGTACTTC.

DNA for the CDR3: TGTGCCAGCAGTGAGGGGACTGTGGACACTGAAGCTTTCTTT. Translating it yields CASSEGTVDTEAFF. The V and J genes are TRBV6-1 and TRBJ1-1, with a tentative D call TRBD1 (5 bases). Germline V gene sequence: CDR1 MNHNS, CDR2 SASEGT. Trimming left V 3 bases short and J 3 bases short, with 11 bases between. The CDR3 runs 14 residues.

The V gene is TRBV7-3, the J gene TRBJ2-7; D not resolved. The ends were cut back, 1 base at V and 4 bases at J, with 8 bases in the middle. The CDR3 length is 13 residues. Germline CDR1 reads SGHTA; CDR2 reads FQGTGA. CDR3 sequence (DNA): TGTGCCAGCAGCTTAAGGGTGGAGTACGAGCAGTACTTC. This gives the protein CASSLRVEYEQYF.

As DNA, the CDR3 is TGTGCCAGCACTCCGGGGCAGGGGATCCCGGAGACCCAGTACTTC. Residues: CASTPGQGIPETQYF. The rearrangement uses TRBV25-1 and TRBJ2-5, with D maybe TRBD1 (6 bases). CDR1 is MGHDK, CDR2 SYGVNS, per germline. Trimming cost V 7 bases and J 5 bases, with 20 bases left between them. The CDR3 runs to 15 residues.